The present T cell receptor beta chain was sequenced within a study of siplizumab effects on memory and regulatory T cells. This clone was seen a handful of times. Only in-frame clones appear in the TCRdb table, and some are missing; sequencing was by immunoSEQ multiplex PCR. The sample has around 100,000 clones, approximately 94% seen once; the top ten hold 1% to 1.5%. The specimen sequenced was non-Treg CD4+ T cells sorted from blood. The source is a human donor in good health.

This chain's CDR3 is CAFDKFGGISYEQYF. The CDR3 coding sequence is TGTGCCTTTGATAAGTTCGGGGGAATCTCCTACGAGCAGTACTTC. The chain carries TRBV9 and TRBJ2-7; a possible D gene is TRBD2 (6 bases). The V gene's germline CDR1 is SGDLS and CDR2 YYNGEE. The V gene lost 10 bases and the J gene lost 0 bases, with 20 bases spanning the gap. The CDR3 covers 15 residues. Using reference TRBV9 and TRBJ2-7 for the parts outside the CDR3, the full variable domain is DSGVTQTPKHLITATGQRVTLRCSPRSGDLSVYWYQQSLDQGLQFLIQYYNGEERAKGNILERFSAQQFPDLHSELNLSSLELGDSALYFCAFDKFGGISYEQYFGPGTRLTVT.